This T cell receptor beta chain was identified in a study of cytomegalovirus exposure and HLA in healthy donors. On this clone: Its antigen is not known.

Study results and limitations: For TCR beta chains, V- and J-gene trimming was later linked to a missense DCLRE1C variant. In an earlier analysis, about 90% or about 30%: the productive usage of most TCR beta V segments. Some V segments could not be told apart, so they were left out, TRBV6-2 and TRBV6-3 among them. At a 0.05 false discovery rate, a later analysis found 18,000 or so TCR beta sequences to be associated with HLA alleles.

The PCR contained 60 Vbeta and 13 Jbeta primers. This table comes from immunoSEQ multiplex PCR, and its TCRdb copy is limited to in-frame clones, with some not included. The profile shows roughly 160,000 clones, approximately 85% of them singletons. The V end was cut by 2 bases, the J end by 4 bases, with 15 bases between. The germline V gene encodes CDR1 SGHKS and CDR2 YYEKEE (reference sequence). CDR3 size: 15 residues. V usage is TRBV5-5 and J usage is TRBJ1-2; D may be TRBD1 (5 bases). Material for sequencing was PBMCs. This sequence was found in a man younger than 35 in good health and CMV-seropositive. Written as DNA, the CDR3 is TGTGCCAGCAGCTTTCCAGGGAAGAGATTCTATGGCTACACCTTC. As protein: CASSFPGKRFYGYTF. Combining the CDR3 with reference TRBV5-5 and TRBJ1-2 gives the whole variable domain DAGVTQSPTHLIKTRGQQVTLRCSPISGHKSVSWYQQVLGQGPQFIFQYYEKEERGRGNFPDRFSARQFPNYSSELNVNALLLGDSALYLCASSFPGKRFYGYTFGSGTRLTVV.